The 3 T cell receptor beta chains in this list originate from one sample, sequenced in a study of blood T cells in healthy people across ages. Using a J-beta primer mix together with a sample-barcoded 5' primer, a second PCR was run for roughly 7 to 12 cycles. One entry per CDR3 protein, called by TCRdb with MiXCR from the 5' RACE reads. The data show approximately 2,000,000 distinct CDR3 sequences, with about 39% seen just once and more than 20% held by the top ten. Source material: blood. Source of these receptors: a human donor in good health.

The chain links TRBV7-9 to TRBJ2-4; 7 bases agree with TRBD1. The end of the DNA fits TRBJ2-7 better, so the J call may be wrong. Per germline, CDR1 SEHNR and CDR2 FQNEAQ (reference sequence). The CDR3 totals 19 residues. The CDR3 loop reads CASSPFPGQTTKAVYEQYF. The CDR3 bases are TGTGCCAGCAGCCCATTCCCGGGACAGACAACTAAGGCCGTCTACGAGCAGTACTTC.

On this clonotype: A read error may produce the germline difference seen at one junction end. The CDR3 is CASSLRGVSDTQYF. CDR3 in DNA: TGCGCTAGCAGCTTACGGGGGGTATCGGATACGCAGTATTTT. The chain uses TRBV5-1 and TRBJ2-3; 7 bases line up with TRBD2. Germline V gene sequence: CDR1 SGHRS, CDR2 YFSETQ. This CDR3 has 14 amino acids.

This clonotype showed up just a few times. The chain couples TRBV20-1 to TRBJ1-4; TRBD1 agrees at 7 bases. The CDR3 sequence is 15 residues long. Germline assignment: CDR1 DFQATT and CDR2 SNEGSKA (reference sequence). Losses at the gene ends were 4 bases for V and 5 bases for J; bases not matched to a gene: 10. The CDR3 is CSATGQVNDNEKLFF. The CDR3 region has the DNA TGCAGTGCTACCGGACAGGTCAACGACAATGAAAAACTGTTTTTT.